This T cell receptor (beta chain) stems from a study of siplizumab effects on memory and regulatory T cells (dated by TCRdb to about 2019). Turning to the overall study: The effect of the anti-CD2 antibody siplizumab on alloreactive T-cell subsets was examined in allogeneic mixed lymphocyte reactions constructed from human PBMCs.

V and J are trimmed by 4 bases and 0 bases, and the gene matches miss 7 bases of the junction. Taken from cysteine to phenylalanine, the CDR3 has 16 residues. Only the CDR3 part of the read is kept: 48 bases, read in frame from the first base. In the germline V gene, CDR1 corresponds to MGHDK and CDR2 to SYGVNS. With respect to this clone: Its cognate antigen has yet to be identified. No much larger clone exists at a distance of one base, and base qualities are not known.

TCRbeta CDR3 sequencing was performed on sorted unstimulated T cells and on proliferating T cells recovered from mixed lymphocyte reactions. Fresh whole blood from approximately 10 HLA-typed healthy donors was used to isolate PBMCs. To map where alloreactive clones came from, CD4+ regulatory T cells in the unstimulated state were FACS-sorted. Findings and caveats that apply to the study as a whole: Because sequences below about 10^-5 frequency were poorly captured, only a minor fraction of alloreactive clones could be mapped to unstimulated subsets. Among mappable alloreactive CD4+ clones, the Treg-derived fraction averaged approximately 63% with siplizumab versus 25% to 30% in control reactions. Compared with memory T cells, unstimulated naive T cells appeared more diverse, and naive cells seemed to make a substantial contribution to the alloresponse. The cumulative frequency of alloreactive sequences that could be traced back to unstimulated CD4+ memory T cells was significantly reduced by siplizumab. No functional confirmation was obtained for the suppressive function of proliferating Tregs from siplizumab cultures. A naive or memory phenotype could not be assigned to roughly 80-97% of proliferating CD4+ or CD8+ clones.

The method was the immunoSEQ multiplex PCR assay. The deep sequencing platform assayed about 10^5 TCR templates per sample. Genomic DNA extracted from sorted T cells was used for TCRbeta CDR3 sequencing. As for the authors' bioinformatics: The R programming language was used for clonal analysis of the TCRbeta CDR3 data. Alloreactive CD4+ and CD8+ clones were identified by comparing unstimulated samples to CFSE-low samples taken after the reaction. By matching sequences to the repertoires of sorted unstimulated Treg and non-Treg cells, each alloreactive CD4+ clone was assigned a regulatory or non-regulatory origin. The clones in this table, taken by TCRdb from immuneACCESS, are in-frame only. Not every clone is retained; where verified, under half of the shortfall comes from an unresolved V gene, and the cause of the rest is unknown. For V, J and clone size, that table is used; D and trimming come from the DNA. This sample has roughly 100,000 clones in its table, and 93% of those were observed once. The ten largest clones take up approximately 0.6% of the sample.

The sequenced sample was Tregs sorted from blood. Recombination linked TRBV25-1 to TRBJ2-7; the junction holds 9 bases that match TRBD1. This clonotype was obtained from a human donor in good health. The CDR3 amino acid sequence is: CASSGDRGQGSYEQYF. The sequence in DNA is TGTGCCAGCAGTGGGGACCGGGGACAGGGCTCCTACGAGCAGTACTTC.